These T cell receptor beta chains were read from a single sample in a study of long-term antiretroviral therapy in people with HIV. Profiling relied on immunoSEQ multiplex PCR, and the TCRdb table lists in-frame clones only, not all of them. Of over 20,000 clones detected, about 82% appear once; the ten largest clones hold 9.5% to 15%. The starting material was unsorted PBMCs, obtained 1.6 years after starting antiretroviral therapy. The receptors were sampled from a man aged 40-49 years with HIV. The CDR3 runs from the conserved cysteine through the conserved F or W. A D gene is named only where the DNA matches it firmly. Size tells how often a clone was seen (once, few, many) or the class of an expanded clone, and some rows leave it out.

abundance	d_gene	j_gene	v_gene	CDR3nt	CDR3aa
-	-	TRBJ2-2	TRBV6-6	TGTGCCAGCAGTACCCCCGGGCCCGGGACCGGGGAGCTGTTTTTT	CASSTPGPGTGELFF
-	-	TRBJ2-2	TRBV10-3	TGTGCCATCAGGGAATCTAGCGGGGAGCTGTTTTTT	CAIRESSGELFF
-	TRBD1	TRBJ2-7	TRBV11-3	TGTGCCAGCAGTCGTCCGACAGGGGGTTCCTACGAGCAGTACTTC	CASSRPTGGSYEQYF
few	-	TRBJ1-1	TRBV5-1	TGCGCCAGCCGCAGGGACCTAGGGAAGACTGAAGCTTTCTTT	CASRRDLGKTEAFF
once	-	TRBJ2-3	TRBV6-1	TGTGCCAGCAGTGAAATGGACATTAGCACAGATACGCAGTATTTT	CASSEMDISTDTQYF
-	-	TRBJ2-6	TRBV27	TGTGCCAGCAGTTTATCCCTCTCTGGGGCCAACGTCCTGACTTTC	CASSLSLSGANVLTF
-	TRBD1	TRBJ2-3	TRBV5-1	TGCGCCAGCATCGAGACAGGGGGCGCAGATACGCAGTATTTT	CASIETGGADTQYF
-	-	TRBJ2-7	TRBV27	TGTGCCAGCAGTCCACTTCCCCTCGACAGGACCTACGAGCAGTACTTC	CASSPLPLDRTYEQYF
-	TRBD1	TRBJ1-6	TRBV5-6	TGTGCCAGCAGCTCGGCGGGGGGAGGCAGGGGGAATTCACCCCTCCACTTT	CASSSAGGGRGNSPLHF
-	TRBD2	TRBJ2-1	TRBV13	TGTGCCAGCAGCTTAGATGGGACTAGTAACAATGAGCAGTTCTTC	CASSLDGTSNNEQFF
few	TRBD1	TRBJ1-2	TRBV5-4	TGTGCCAGCAGCTTGCGAGGGGGCGCGGGAGGCTACACCTTC	CASSLRGGAGGYTF
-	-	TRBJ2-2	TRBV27	TGTGCCAGCGCCATCAGCACCGGGGAGCTGTTTTTT	CASAISTGELFF
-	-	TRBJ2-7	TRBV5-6	TGTGCCAGCAGCTGGACGGGGGACGAGCAGTACTTC	CASSWTGDEQYF
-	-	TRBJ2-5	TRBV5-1	TGCGCCAGCAGCTTGGCGGGGCGGCGAGAGACCCAGTACTTC	CASSLAGRRETQYF
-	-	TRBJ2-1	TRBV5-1	TGCGCCAGCAGCTTGGGAGAAGGTGAGCAGTTCTTC	CASSLGEGEQFF
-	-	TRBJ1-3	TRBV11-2	TGTGCCAGCAGCTTAGTAGAGGATTGGGAGAATTATGGAAACACCATATATTTT	CASSLVEDWENYGNTIYF
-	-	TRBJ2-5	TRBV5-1	TGCGCCAGCAGCTTGACAGGGTTGTACCAAGAGACCCAGTACTTC	CASSLTGLYQETQYF
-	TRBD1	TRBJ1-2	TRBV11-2	TGTGCCAGCAGATTTACAGGGGGTTTTGGCTACACCTTC	CASRFTGGFGYTF
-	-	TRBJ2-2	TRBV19	TGTGCCAGTAGTATAGAACCAGAGCTAAAGCTGAACACCGGGGAGCTGTTTTTT	CASSIEPELKLNTGELFF
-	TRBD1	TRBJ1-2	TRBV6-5	TGTGCCAGCAGTAGACAGGGTTTTGGCTATGGCTACACCTTC	CASSRQGFGYGYTF
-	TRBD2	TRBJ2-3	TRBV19	TGTGCCAGTAGTAAGCGGGGAGTCACAGATACGCAGTATTTT	CASSKRGVTDTQYF
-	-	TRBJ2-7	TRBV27	TGTGCCAGCAGTTTTGGGGGTGGGGGGCGGATTTCCTACGAGCAGTACTTC	CASSFGGGGRISYEQYF
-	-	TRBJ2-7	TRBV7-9	TGTGCCAGCAGCTTAGGGGGTCTCGAACCCTACGAGCAGTACTTC	CASSLGGLEPYEQYF
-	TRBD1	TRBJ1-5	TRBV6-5	TGTGCCAGCAGCCGAGGGACAGGTAGCAATCAGCCCCAGCATTTT	CASSRGTGSNQPQHF
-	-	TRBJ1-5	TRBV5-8	TGTGCCAGCAGCTTTGGGGACCGAAGCAATCAGCCCCAGCATTTT	CASSFGDRSNQPQHF
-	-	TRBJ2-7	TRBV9	TGTGCCAGCAGCGTAGGAGGGGAGCGTGTGGACGAGCAGTACTTC	CASSVGGERVDEQYF
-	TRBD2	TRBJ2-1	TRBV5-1	TGCGCCAGCAGCTCTACTAGCGGGGGCAATGAGCAGTTCTTC	CASSSTSGGNEQFF
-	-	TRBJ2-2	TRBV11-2	TGTGCCAGCAGCTCCGTAGCGAAGAACACCGGGGAGCTGTTTTTT	CASSSVAKNTGELFF
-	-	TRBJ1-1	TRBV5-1	TGCGCCAGCAGCTCCTCCGGGTCCTGGAGCACTGAAGCTTTCTTT	CASSSSGSWSTEAFF
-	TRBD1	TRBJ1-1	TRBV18	TGTGCCAGCTCACCGCAACCAGGGGGCACTGAAGCTTTCTTT	CASSPQPGGTEAFF
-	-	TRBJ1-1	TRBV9	TGTGCCAGCAGCGTAGCTTATTCGTCCACTGAAGCTTTCTTT	CASSVAYSSTEAFF
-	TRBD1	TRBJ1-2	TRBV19	TGTGCCAGCACAGACAGGGGGCGTTCTAGCTATGGCTACACCTTC	CASTDRGRSSYGYTF
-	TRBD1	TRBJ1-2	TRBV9	TGTGCCAGCAGCGTTATACCTCAGGGGGCGGACTATGGCTACACCTTC	CASSVIPQGADYGYTF
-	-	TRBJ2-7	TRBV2	TGTGCCAGCAGCGGGGGGACAGGACCTTCGGGCGAGCAGTACTTC	CASSGGTGPSGEQYF
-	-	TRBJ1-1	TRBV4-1	TGCGCCAGCAGCCAAGGTTTCTTGAGGGCGCGGAACACTGAAGCTTTCTTT	CASSQGFLRARNTEAFF